This T cell receptor beta chain was profiled in a study of control samples from healthy donors and cancer patients. Repertoires were generated with immunoSEQ multiplex PCR, while TCRdb's copy carries only in-frame clones and drops some. This sample has approximately 40,000 clones, with about 94% found just once. In germline, CDR1 is SGHAT, CDR2 FQNNGV. Trimming shortened V by 5 bases and J by 4 bases, and 15 bases separated the two germline ends. The CDR3 extends over 15 amino acids. The TCR sequence derives from a woman in her forties or fifties in good health. Sequences were obtained from blood. This chain joins TRBV11-2 and TRBJ1-5; D remains ambiguous. CDR3 region: CASSTTGLPNQPQHF. The DNA for the CDR3 is TGTGCCAGCAGCACAACCGGGTTACCTAATCAGCCCCAGCATTTT. The entire variable domain, with the rest obtained from reference TRBV11-2 and TRBJ1-5, is as follows: EAGVAQSPRYKIIEKRQSVAFWCNPISGHATLYWYQQILGQGPKLLIQFQNNGVVDDSQLPKDRFSAERLKGVDSTLKIQPAKLEDSAVYLCASSTTGLPNQPQHFGDGTRLSIL.